This TCR beta chain comes out of a study of identical twins. There are a few counts of this clonotype. An end of the junction does not agree with germline; a read error may underlie this. Unique molecular identifiers were present on the cDNA, which also gained a universal primer site by template switching. TCRdb redid the calling of the 5' RACE reads with MiXCR, one entry per CDR3 protein. The table shows 600,000 to 800,000 distinct CDR3 sequences, with 21% occurring only once. The CDR3 totals 13 residues. Germline assignment: CDR1 DFQATT and CDR2 SNEGSKA (reference sequence). These data were also reused for a study on T cells expressing NK-cell markers. That report notes: It was sorted CD3+CD56-NKG2C+, CD3+CD56+NKG2C- and CD3+CD56+NKG2C+ T cells that provided the TCR beta repertoires. Also leading the CD3+CD56-NKG2C+ fraction in a few donors were these clonotypes.

Material: PBMCs. This sequence joins TRBV20-1 and TRBJ1-1; TRBD1 agrees at 7 bases. This TCR was sampled from a woman younger than 30 in good health. Written as DNA, the CDR3 is TGCAGTGCTAGCGAGGGGGCGATTGATGAAGGTTTCTTT. This translates into CSASEGAIDEGFF.